The 23 T cell receptor beta chains listed next were all sequenced from one sample in a study of blood T cells in healthy people across ages. Alongside a J-beta primer mix, a sample-barcoded 5' primer served in a second PCR lasting about 7 to 12 cycles. TCRdb processed the 5' RACE reads anew with MiXCR; each CDR3 protein has one entry. The sample yields fewer than 900,000 distinct CDR3 sequences, approximately 43% seen once. The source material was blood. Receptors were obtained from a woman aged 55 to 70 in good health.

This clonotype has a handful of counts. The V gene is TRBV5-8, the J gene TRBJ1-6; maybe TRBD1 (6 bases). Trimming took off 4 bases at V and 6 bases at J, with 14 bases between the two ends. The CDR3 consists of 15 residues. Germline CDR1 and CDR2: SGHTS and YDEGEE. The CDR3 loop is CASSGMDSFNSPLHF. For the CDR3, the DNA is TGTGCCAGCAGCGGAATGGACAGCTTTAATTCACCCCTCCACTTT.

This clonotype was detected only a few times. The J gene is TRBJ1-2, the V gene TRBV28; no definite D call. The CDR3 length is 12 residues. The V gene lost 2 bases and the J gene lost 4 bases, with 5 bases spanning the gap. From germline, CDR1 is MDHEN and CDR2 SYDVKM. CDR3 sequence reads: CASSLPAYGYTF. Here the CDR3 DNA reads TGTGCCAGCAGTTTACCAGCCTATGGCTACACCTTC.

The rearrangement uses TRBV6-2 or TRBV6-3 and TRBJ2-5; 8 positions agree with TRBD2. The J call is in doubt because the DNA end fits TRBJ2-7 better. The CDR3 totals 16 residues. Germline-derived CDR1 and CDR2 are MNHEY and SVGEGT. The CDR3 reads CASSKLAVLIGDEQYF. CDR3 bases: TGTGCCAGCAGTAAACTAGCGGTATTGATTGGAGACGAGCAGTACTTC.

The chain uses TRBV9 and TRBJ2-7; 9 positions match TRBD1. With V trimmed by 3 bases and J by 3 bases, 10 bases remained unmatched. This CDR3 region has 16 residues. The V gene's germline CDR1 is SGDLS and CDR2 YYNGEE. The chain's CDR3 is CASSGGTGGHGYEQYF. CDR3 bases: TGTGCCAGCAGCGGAGGAACAGGGGGCCATGGCTACGAGCAGTACTTC.

This clonotype has just a few counts. V gene TRBV5-6 combines with J gene TRBJ2-7, with 12 bases fitting TRBD2. CDR1 SGHDT and CDR2 YYEEEE come from the germline V gene. After removal of 0 bases from V and 2 bases from J, the junction contained 6 bases not matched to a gene. This CDR3 has 17 amino acids. CDR3 nucleotide sequence: TGTGCCAGCAGCTTGGGACTAGCGGGAGAAGGACCCTACGAGCAGTACTTC. As protein: CASSLGLAGEGPYEQYF.

This clonotype was counted only a few times. The chain employs TRBV6-5 and TRBJ2-7; D gene unclear. Germline V lookup: CDR1 MNHEY, CDR2 SVGAGI. There are 16 residues in the CDR3. The V and J ends lost 0 bases and 3 bases respectively, with 15 bases between them. CDR3: CASSYSSIWHGYEQYF. CDR3 bases: TGTGCCAGCAGTTACTCGTCAATATGGCACGGCTACGAGCAGTACTTC.

The CDR3 sequence: CASSLISGGPYEQYF. The CDR3 DNA reads TGTGCCAGCAGCTTGATTAGCGGGGGTCCCTACGAGCAGTACTTC. The chain combines TRBV11-2 with TRBJ2-5, with 9 bases aligning to TRBD2. The J call may be faulty, since TRBJ2-7 better matches the DNA end. Germline CDR1 SGHAT, CDR2 FQNNGV. This CDR3 contains 15 residues.

Worth noting for this clonotype: Compared with germline, one end of the junction differs, possibly owing to a read error. The CDR3 DNA is TGCAGCGGTGGACAGGGGTCTGGTGGCCACACCTTC. It encodes CSGGQGSGGHTF. The rearrangement links TRBV29-1 to TRBJ1-2; 9 bases are shared with TRBD1. The length of the CDR3 is 12 residues. From germline, CDR1 is SQVTM and CDR2 ANQGSEA.

This clonotype has more than one count but fewer than ten. The rearrangement joins TRBV27 to TRBJ2-1; 9 bases fit TRBD2. CDR1 and CDR2 (germline): MNHEY, SMNVEV (reference sequence). Germline trimming cut 8 bases from V and 5 bases from J; bases unmatched to any gene: 10. The CDR3 has 15 amino acids. CDR3 region: CASGYLVAGDNEQFF. DNA for the CDR3: TGTGCCAGCGGATATTTGGTAGCGGGAGACAATGAGCAGTTCTTC.

This clonotype was found a few times. The chain carries TRBV6-2 or TRBV6-3 and TRBJ1-1; D unclear. The CDR3 has 13 amino acids. Germline CDR1 reads MNHEY; CDR2 reads SVGEGT. Trimming stripped 2 bases from V and 0 bases from J, with 4 bases between. DNA for the CDR3: TGTGCCAGCAGTTACCTCATGAACACTGAAGCTTTCTTT. It encodes CASSYLMNTEAFF.

The CDR3 DNA sequence: TGCGCCAGCAGCTTGGGGGGGCAACATACGGATACGCAGTATTTT. It is translated as CASSLGGQHTDTQYF. V usage is TRBV5-1 and J usage is TRBJ2-3, with D maybe TRBD1 (6 bases). The CDR3 consists of 15 residues. Deletions cut 0 bases from V and 6 bases from J, with 14 bases between. In germline, CDR1 is SGHRS, CDR2 YFSETQ.

The chain couples TRBV7-6 to TRBJ1-2; tentative D call: TRBD1 (5 bases). The ends were cut back, 1 base at V and 4 bases at J, with 13 bases in the middle. The CDR3 extends over 15 amino acids. Germline CDR1 and CDR2: SGHVS and FNYEAQ. DNA of the CDR3: TGTGCCAGCAGCTTAGTGGCCGGGGCTGGCTATGGCTACACCTTC. This codes for CASSLVAGAGYGYTF.

In the case of this clonotype: Relative to the germline gene, one junction end is altered; a read error may explain this. V gene TRBV7-3 combines with J gene TRBJ2-3; TRBD1 is a possible D gene (6 bases). Germline CDR1 reads SGHTA; CDR2 reads FQGTGA. The CDR3 covers 13 residues. The CDR3, as DNA: TGTTCCAGCAGCACACAGGGATCAGATACGCAGTATTTT. Amino acid sequence: CSSSTQGSDTQYF.

V gene TRBV20-1 combines with J gene TRBJ2-2; D gene uncertain. V dropped 3 bases and J dropped 5 bases, with 10 bases sitting between them. Germline CDR1 reads DFQATT; CDR2 reads SNEGSKA (reference sequence). The CDR3 spans 13 residues. CDR3 amino acids: CSARGIGTGELFF. The CDR3 DNA follows: TGCAGTGCTAGGGGAATTGGTACCGGGGAGCTGTTTTTT.

This clonotype was seen once. This may stem from a read error, because a much larger clone lies one nucleotide away. The chain links TRBV12-3 or TRBV12-4 to TRBJ1-1; D gene ambiguous. The length of the CDR3 is 11 residues. Trimming pared 6 bases from V and 2 bases from J, leaving 4 bases between. In nucleotides, the CDR3 is TGTGCCAGCAGAATTAACACTGAAGCTTTCTTT. Its translation: CASRINTEAFF.

The chain joins TRBV7-9 to TRBJ2-3; a possible D gene is TRBD1 (5 bases). Deletions cut 3 bases from V and 1 base from J, with 17 bases between. Looked up from germline, CDR1 is SEHNR and CDR2 is FQNEAQ (reference sequence). CDR3 length: 17 residues. This chain's CDR3 is CASSLVRQGVGTDTQYF. The CDR3, as DNA: TGTGCCAGCAGCTTGGTGAGGCAGGGTGTGGGCACAGATACGCAGTATTTT.

The chain links TRBV7-9 to TRBJ2-5; tentatively, D is TRBD1 (6 bases). V was clipped by 5 bases and J by 1 base, with 14 bases between them. Germline V gene data show CDR1 as SEHNR and CDR2 as FQNEAQ (reference sequence). The CDR3 consists of 15 residues. The CDR3 spells CASSGKGQRQETQYF. CDR3 bases: TGTGCCAGCAGCGGGAAAGGACAGCGCCAAGAGACCCAGTACTTC.

This clonotype was counted at least ten times. A read error may produce the germline difference seen at one junction end. The chain combines TRBV7-7 with TRBJ2-1, with 12 bases that match TRBD2. Per germline, CDR1 SSHAT and CDR2 FNYEAQ (reference sequence). The CDR3 loop spans 16 amino acids. The CDR3 DNA follows: TGTGCTAGCAGCTTAGGGACTAGCGGGCTTTACAATGAGCAGTTCTTC. As protein: CASSLGTSGLYNEQFF.

V and J are TRBV29-1 and TRBJ2-1; D is unresolved. CDR1 and CDR2 (germline): SQVTM, ANQGSEA. This CDR3 region has 10 residues. Trimming stripped 6 bases from V and 11 bases from J, with 11 bases between. CDR3 sequence (DNA): TGCAGCGTCGCTACCGAGCAGCAGTTCTTC. The encoded protein is CSVATEQQFF.

The rearrangement uses TRBV4-1 and TRBJ2-5, with 10 bases identical to TRBD2. J was trimmed by 4 bases and V by 0 bases; bases with no gene match: 8. Looked up from germline, CDR1 is MGHRA and CDR2 is YSYEKL. CDR3 length equals 17 residues. The CDR3 DNA is TGCGCCAGCAGCCAAGATCTGGCTAGCGGGAGTGGAGAGACCCAGTACTTC. Translating gives CASSQDLASGSGETQYF.

This clonotype was seen ten or more times. The CDR3 nucleotides are TGTGCCAGCAGCCCCACGCGGAGTACGCAGTATTTT. It is translated as CASSPTRSTQYF. The chain combines TRBV12-3 or TRBV12-4 with TRBJ2-3; D gene unclear. Trimming stripped 6 bases from V and 8 bases from J, with 12 bases between. The CDR3 is 12 residues long.

This chain uses TRBV29-1 with TRBJ1-2; 9 bases align to TRBD1. The germline gives CDR1 SQVTM, CDR2 ANQGSEA. V lost 7 bases and J lost 4; bases outside the gene matches: 7. The CDR3 has 13 amino acids. Here the CDR3 DNA reads TGCAGCGCCGGACAGGGGCCCACCTATGGCTACACCTTC. Protein sequence: CSAGQGPTYGYTF.

V usage is TRBV2 and J usage is TRBJ2-3; possible D gene TRBD1, 7 bases. Between the trimmed V and J ends, which lost 10 bases and 2 bases, there was a span of 16 bases. Germline V gene lookup returns CDR1 SNHLY and CDR2 FYNNEI. This CDR3 spans 14 amino acids. The CDR3 DNA sequence: TGTGCCATCAGGGGGGATCCGAACACAGATACGCAGTATTTT. Translated, it gives CAIRGDPNTDTQYF.